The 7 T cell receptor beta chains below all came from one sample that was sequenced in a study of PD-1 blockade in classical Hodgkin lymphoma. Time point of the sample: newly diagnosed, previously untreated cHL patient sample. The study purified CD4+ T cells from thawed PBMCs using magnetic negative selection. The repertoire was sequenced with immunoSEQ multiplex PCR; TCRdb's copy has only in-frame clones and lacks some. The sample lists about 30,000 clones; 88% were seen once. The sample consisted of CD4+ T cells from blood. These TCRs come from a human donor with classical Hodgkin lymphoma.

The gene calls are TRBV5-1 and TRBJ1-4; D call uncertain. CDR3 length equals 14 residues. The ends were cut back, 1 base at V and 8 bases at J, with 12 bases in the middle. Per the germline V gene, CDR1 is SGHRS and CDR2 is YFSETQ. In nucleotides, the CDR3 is TGCGCCAGCAGCTTGCAGGTCCCTCAAGAAAAACTGTTTTTT. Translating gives CASSLQVPQEKLFF.

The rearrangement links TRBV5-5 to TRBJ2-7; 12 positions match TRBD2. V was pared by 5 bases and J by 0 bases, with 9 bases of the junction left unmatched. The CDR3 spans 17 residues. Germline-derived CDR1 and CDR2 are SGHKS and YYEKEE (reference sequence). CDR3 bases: TGTGCCAGCAGGCGACAGTGGACTAGCGGGACCTCCTACGAGCAGTACGTC. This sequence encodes CASRRQWTSGTSYEQYV.

As DNA, the CDR3 is TGTGCCAGCAGCGGCGGGCAGGGAGTCGTCTCTGGGGCCAACGTCCTGACTTTC. Translation: CASSGGQGVVSGANVLTF. The rearrangement uses TRBV5-6 and TRBJ2-6; TRBD1 or TRBD2 may be the D gene (5 bases each). Between the trimmed V and J ends, which lost 4 bases and 0 bases, there was a span of 17 bases. CDR1 SGHDT and CDR2 YYEEEE come from the germline V gene. The CDR3 runs 18 residues.

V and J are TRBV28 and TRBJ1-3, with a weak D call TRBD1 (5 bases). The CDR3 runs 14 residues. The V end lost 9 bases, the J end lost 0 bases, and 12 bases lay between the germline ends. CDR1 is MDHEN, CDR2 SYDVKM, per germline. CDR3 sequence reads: CASGTESSGNTIYF. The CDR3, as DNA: TGTGCCAGTGGGACCGAGAGCTCTGGAAACACCATATATTTT.

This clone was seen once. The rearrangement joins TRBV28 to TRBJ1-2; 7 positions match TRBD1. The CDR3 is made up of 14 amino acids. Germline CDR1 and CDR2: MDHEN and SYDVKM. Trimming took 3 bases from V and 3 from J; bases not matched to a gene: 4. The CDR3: CASSLPQGDYGYTF. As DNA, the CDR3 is TGTGCCAGCAGTTTGCCGCAGGGGGACTATGGCTACACCTTC.

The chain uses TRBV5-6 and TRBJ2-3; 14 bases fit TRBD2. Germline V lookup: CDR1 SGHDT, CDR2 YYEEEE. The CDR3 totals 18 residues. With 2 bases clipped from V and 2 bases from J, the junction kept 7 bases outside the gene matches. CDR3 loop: CASSFRLAGGPDTDTQYF. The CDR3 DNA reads TGTGCCAGCAGCTTTAGACTAGCGGGAGGGCCGGACACAGATACGCAGTATTTT.

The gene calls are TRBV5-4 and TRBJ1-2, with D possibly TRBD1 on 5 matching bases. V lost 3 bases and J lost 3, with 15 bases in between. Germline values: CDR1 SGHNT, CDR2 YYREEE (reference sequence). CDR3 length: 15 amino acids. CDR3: CASSSVWATDYGYTF. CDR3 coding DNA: TGTGCCAGCAGCTCGGTCTGGGCGACAGACTATGGCTACACCTTC.